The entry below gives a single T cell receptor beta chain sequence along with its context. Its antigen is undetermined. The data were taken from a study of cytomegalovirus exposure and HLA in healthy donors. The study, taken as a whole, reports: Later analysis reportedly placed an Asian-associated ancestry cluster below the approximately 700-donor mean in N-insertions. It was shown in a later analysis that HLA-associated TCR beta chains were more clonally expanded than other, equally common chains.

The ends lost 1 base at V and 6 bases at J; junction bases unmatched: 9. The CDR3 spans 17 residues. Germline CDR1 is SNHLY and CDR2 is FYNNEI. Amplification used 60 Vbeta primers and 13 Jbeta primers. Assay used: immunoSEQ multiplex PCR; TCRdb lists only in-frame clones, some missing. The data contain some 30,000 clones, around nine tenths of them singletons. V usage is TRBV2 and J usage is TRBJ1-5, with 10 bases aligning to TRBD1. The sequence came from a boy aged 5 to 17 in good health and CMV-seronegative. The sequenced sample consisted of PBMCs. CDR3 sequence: CASSEVSGQGRTQPQHF. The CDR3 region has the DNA TGTGCCAGCAGTGAAGTGTCGGGACAGGGGAGAACTCAGCCCCAGCATTTT.